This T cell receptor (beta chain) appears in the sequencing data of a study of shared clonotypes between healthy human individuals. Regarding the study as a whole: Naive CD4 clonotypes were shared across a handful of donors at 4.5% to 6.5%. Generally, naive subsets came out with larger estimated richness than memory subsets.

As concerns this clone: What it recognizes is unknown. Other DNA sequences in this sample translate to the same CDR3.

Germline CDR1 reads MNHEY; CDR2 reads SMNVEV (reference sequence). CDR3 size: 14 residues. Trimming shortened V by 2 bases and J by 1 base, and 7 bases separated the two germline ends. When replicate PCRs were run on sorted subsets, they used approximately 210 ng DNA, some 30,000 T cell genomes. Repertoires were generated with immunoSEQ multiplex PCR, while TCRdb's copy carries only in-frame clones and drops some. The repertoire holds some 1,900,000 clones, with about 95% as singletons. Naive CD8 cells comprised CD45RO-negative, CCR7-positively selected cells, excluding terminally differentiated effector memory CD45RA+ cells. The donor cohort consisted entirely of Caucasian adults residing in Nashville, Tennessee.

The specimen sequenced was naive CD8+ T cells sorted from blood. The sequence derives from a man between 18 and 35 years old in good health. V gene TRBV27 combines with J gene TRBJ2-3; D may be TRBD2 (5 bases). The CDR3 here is CASSLIGGTDTQYF. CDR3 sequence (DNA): TGTGCCAGCAGTTTAATCGGGGGCACAGATACGCAGTATTTT.